This T cell receptor (beta chain) was documented in a study of a mutant IDH1 vaccine in newly diagnosed glioma. Study information: Radiotherapy alone preceded vaccination by 4-6 weeks; alternatively, vaccination started with temozolomide cycles. Averaging approximately 42 years of age, treated patients were approximately 62% male and approximately 38% female. Patients arrived already treated with radiotherapy, temozolomide, or both, most having had both.

Only in-frame clones appear in the TCRdb table, and some are missing; sequencing was by immunoSEQ multiplex PCR. In the table there are about 68,000 clones, 84% of which are singletons. Study conclusions and caveats: The occurrence of vaccine-induced immune responses was seen in 90% to 95% of patients.

The sample's time point: week 35, safety follow-up. Vaccinated patients received 300 ug of mutant IDH1 20-mer peptide per dose, with topical imiquimod. CDR1 is SEHNR and CDR2 is FQNEAQ in the germline V gene (reference sequence). V dropped 1 base and J dropped 6; count of bases not matched to a gene: 2. The length of the CDR3 is 13 residues. In its sample, this clone was seen once. Antigen specificity is unknown. This TCR was sampled from a man younger than 30 with glioma. Source: PBMCs, taken from a glioma patient whose treatment included an IDH1 peptide vaccine. The chain recombines TRBV7-9 with TRBJ1-1; 7 bases fit TRBD1. The DNA for the CDR3 is TGTGCCAGCAGCTTAGAGGACAGGCCTGAAGCTTTCTTT. Translation gives CASSLEDRPEAFF.